This is a list of T cell receptor beta chains from one sample in a study of T-cell memory formation after mild COVID-19. One entry per CDR3 protein, called by TCRdb with MiXCR from the 5' RACE reads. The sample holds about 180,000 distinct CDR3 sequences, under 20% seen once. The specimen sequenced was PBMCs or a T cell subset sorted from them (not recorded which). These receptors all stem from a man in his late teens or twenties who had mild COVID-19 (a few samples of this study predate the infection). Cell type and time point are not known. Each CDR3 is given without its conserved first and last residue.

ASSPEDTGELF	TRBJ2-2	TRBV28
ASTPSGGLQETQY	TRBJ2-5	TRBV28
ASSLMRQGGDTQY	TRBJ2-3	TRBV5-1
ASSLNPWGGVGETQY	TRBJ2-5	TRBV7-2
ASSLDGRNGYT	TRBJ1-2	TRBV5-1
ASSIRQGSAHYGYT	TRBJ1-2	TRBV27
ASSRTSGDLGETQY	TRBJ2-5	TRBV12-3/TRBV12-4
ASSYPSGGAYGNEQF	TRBJ2-1	TRBV5-1
ASSFESGPQH	TRBJ1-5	TRBV12-3/TRBV12-4
ASRPRANEKLF	TRBJ1-4	TRBV6-5
ASSPMGQTQY	TRBJ2-5	TRBV7-2
ASSHGPTNQPQH	TRBJ1-5	TRBV4-1
ASSYSDRRGYT	TRBJ1-2	TRBV6-6
ASSFPGGRTDTQY	TRBJ2-3	TRBV7-2
SASRTGELYGYT	TRBJ1-2	TRBV20-1
ASSDRGVYNEQF	TRBJ2-1	TRBV28
ASSRFVQAGYYNEQF	TRBJ2-1	TRBV19
ASSYSRGNGYT	TRBJ1-2	TRBV6-5
ASSSGGLGDTQY	TRBJ2-3	TRBV5-1
ASWGGMNTEAF	TRBJ1-1	TRBV27
ASSLRGEQF	TRBJ2-1	TRBV11-1
ASSPQGSNTGELF	TRBJ2-2	TRBV4-2
ASSQRTSSGGWTDTQY	TRBJ2-3	TRBV5-1
ASSWGGQRGYGYT	TRBJ1-2	TRBV5-1
ASSPWDRANTEAF	TRBJ1-1	TRBV5-6
SVSGLMNTEAF	TRBJ1-1	TRBV29-1
ASSAAGGLSYEQY	TRBJ2-7	TRBV5-4
ASSFRGRRSAHEQF	TRBJ2-1	TRBV7-2
ASSFDRRETQY	TRBJ2-5	TRBV7-2
ASSPGDRVQPQH	TRBJ1-5	TRBV28
ASGLSRGGTSTDTQY	TRBJ2-3	TRBV12-5
ASSPHRALYNEQF	TRBJ2-1	TRBV4-3
ASSPRDRGLNTEAF	TRBJ1-1	TRBV18
AISDEGGGINNEQF	TRBJ2-1	TRBV10-3
ASSLDRPQGTEAF	TRBJ1-1	TRBV5-1
ASSNPGQQETQY	TRBJ2-5	TRBV5-1
ASSPQGRETQY	TRBJ2-5	TRBV4-3
ASSPGRQSSYNEQF	TRBJ2-1	TRBV18
ASSPTGGPRREKLF	TRBJ1-4	TRBV7-9
SALGAF	TRBJ1-1	TRBV20-1
ASSPFREQY	TRBJ2-7	TRBV7-8
ASSPTTNYGYT	TRBJ1-2	TRBV7-3
ASSTGTSSYNEQF	TRBJ2-1	TRBV27
AWSVPPHRGAYEQY	TRBJ2-7	TRBV30
ASSSGQLYGYT	TRBJ1-2	TRBV4-2
ASSEWGAYEKLF	TRBJ1-4	TRBV2
ASSESGRPNIQY	TRBJ2-4	TRBV10-1
ASSEFNYGYT	TRBJ1-2	TRBV4-1
ASGVGTNYGYT	TRBJ1-2	TRBV10-2
SATGARSYEQY	TRBJ2-7	TRBV20-1
ASSTQRTDGSPLH	TRBJ1-6	TRBV5-1
SVGQGVTEAF	TRBJ1-1	TRBV29-1
ASSGGTPGLGEQF	TRBJ2-1	TRBV5-4
ASSRGTGSSYEQY	TRBJ2-7	TRBV19
ATSTGGAGEAF	TRBJ1-1	TRBV24-1
ASSIATGDTGELF	TRBJ2-2	TRBV7-2
ASSQALAESTDTQY	TRBJ2-3	TRBV5-1
AISDEPRQETQY	TRBJ2-5	TRBV10-3
ASSLGMNTGELF	TRBJ2-2	TRBV12-3/TRBV12-4